This T cell receptor (beta chain) is from a study of blood T cell repertoires in COVID-19 (TCRdb year 2020). Some background on the complete study: Collaborator samples came from the United States, Italy and Spain and covered acute and convalescent phases of COVID-19. The prospective study material was composed of cDNA or gDNA derived from T cells, B-cell-depleted T cells, or PBMCs. Samples were obtained from the ongoing ImmuneRACE study (first 160 participants) and from over 1,000 subjects provided by 6 global collaborators. The sample metadata nearly always contained a de-identified subject ID, COVID-19 status, age in years and sex. The repertoires were made available in a free public database intended to serve as a resource for research on the immune response to SARS-CoV-2. Subjects who had been exposed to COVID-19, were actively infected with it, or had recovered from it provided the deeply sampled blood TCRbeta repertoires that made up the dataset. Where HLA class I and class II types were available, the types were taken from metadata supplied by the sample provider, not from assay-based typing.

TCRbeta CDR3 regions were amplified from genomic DNA by means of the immunoSEQ Assay, a bias-controlled multiplex PCR. On the study's bioinformatics: Within the assay, amplification of reference gene primers was used to estimate how many nucleated cells each sample contained. Sequence reads were collapsed and filtered to measure the absolute abundance of every unique TCRbeta CDR3 rearrangement. Productive Simpson clonality was computed per sample as the square root of Simpson's diversity index over productive rearrangements. TCRdb's version of the immuneACCESS table is confined to in-frame rearrangements and falls short of the full clone set. An unresolved V gene accounts for under half of the shortfall where checked; the remainder is of unknown origin. V, J and clone size derive from that table, while D and trimming were established from the DNA sequence. The sample includes fewer than 200,000 clones, with more than 75% observed a single time. In total, the top ten clones hold less than 3% of the sample.

Collaborating institutions collected whole blood in K2EDTA tubes following their own protocols. For TCRbeta analysis, collaborators shipped samples as frozen whole blood, isolated PBMCs, or DNA extracted from either of those sample types. Between the V and J ends, shortened by 0 bases and 13 bases respectively, the junction contains 8 bases. As encoded in the germline V gene, CDR1 is SGDLS while CDR2 is YYNGEE. Counted from cysteine to phenylalanine, this CDR3 has 12 amino acids. The entry retains the CDR3 DNA only, 36 bases that are in frame from base 1. What the work shows at the level of the full study, not this receptor alone: Clinical and demographic metadata were provided uncurated, with the amount varying by source and participant.

This clone was counted a few times. Its antigen remains unidentified. The input lacks base qualities; no much larger clone sits a single base away. The sequenced sample was peripheral blood. The sequence came from a man aged 40-50 years with active or convalescent COVID-19. Here the chain combines TRBV9 and TRBJ1-6; the D segment cannot be called with confidence. At the DNA level, the sequence is TGTGCCAGCAGCGTAGGAGGGATTCCCCTCCACTTT. Its translation is CASSVGGIPLHF. The CDR3, completed at both ends by the reference TRBV9 and TRBJ1-6 genes, gives the full variable domain DSGVTQTPKHLITATGQRVTLRCSPRSGDLSVYWYQQSLDQGLQFLIQYYNGEERAKGNILERFSAQQFPDLHSELNLSSLELGDSALYFCASSVGGIPLHFGNGTRLTVT.